The rows below give T cell receptor beta chains drawn from one sample of a study of blood T cell repertoires in COVID-19. Sequencing used immunoSEQ multiplex PCR; TCRdb keeps in-frame clones, though not all of them. In the table there are some 400,000 clones, approximately 86% of which are singletons. The sample was peripheral blood. Source of these receptors: a human donor in a cohort sampled during active COVID-19. Both conserved end residues are part of each CDR3. D genes are given only for firm matches. Rows give clone size only sometimes, using once, few, many, or a class for an expanded clone.

>TRBJ2-3|-|TRBV4-2|TRBD2
CASSLVQAGSSTDTQYF
TGTGCCAGCAGCCTCGTCCAAGCGGGATCTAGCACAGATACGCAGTATTTT
>TRBJ2-1|-|TRBV2|-
CASGLAISYNEQFF
TGTGCCAGCGGGCTAGCCATCTCCTACAATGAGCAGTTCTTC
>TRBJ1-4|-|TRBV9|TRBD1
CASSVGTGGSGEKLFF
TGTGCCAGCAGCGTTGGGACAGGGGGTTCGGGTGAAAAACTGTTTTTT
>TRBJ1-5|-|TRBV30|-
CAWSSDPGQPQHF
TGTGCCTGGAGCTCCGATCCAGGGCAGCCCCAGCATTTT
>TRBJ1-5|-|TRBV6-1|-
CASGMGGQPQHF
TGTGCCAGCGGGATGGGGGGTCAGCCCCAGCATTTT
>TRBJ2-7|once|TRBV19|TRBD2
CASSIGLAGDEQYF
TGTGCCAGTAGTATCGGGCTAGCGGGGGACGAGCAGTACTTC
>TRBJ2-2|-|TRBV7-2|-
CASSQTRSSPGELFF
TGTGCCAGCAGTCAGACTAGATCGAGTCCCGGGGAGCTGTTTTTT
>TRBJ1-1|-|TRBV25-1|TRBD1
CASSELRQGGTEAFF
TGTGCCAGCAGTGAATTGAGACAGGGGGGCACTGAAGCTTTCTTT
>TRBJ2-7|-|TRBV4-1|-
CASSQGGVLGALSYEQYF
TGCGCCAGCAGCCAAGGGGGGGTACTAGGAGCCCTCTCCTACGAGCAGTACTTC
>TRBJ2-2|-|TRBV5-1|TRBD2
CASGTSGIAGELFF
TGCGCCAGCGGGACTAGTGGTATAGCCGGGGAGCTGTTTTTT
>TRBJ1-5|-|TRBV28|-
CAAAEEGGLEPQHF
TGTGCCGCCGCGGAGGAGGGCGGGTTGGAGCCCCAGCATTTT
>TRBJ1-2|-|TRBV5-1|TRBD1
CASSPEGAGTYGYTF
TGCGCCAGCAGCCCGGAGGGGGCAGGTACCTATGGCTACACCTTC
>TRBJ2-7|-|TRBV19|TRBD1
CASSAQGAADYEQYF
TGTGCCAGTAGTGCACAGGGGGCTGCGGACTACGAGCAGTACTTC
>TRBJ1-2|-|TRBV19|-
CASTLGGLNYGYTF
TGTGCCAGTACCCTAGGGGGTCTGAACTATGGCTACACCTTC
>TRBJ1-5|-|TRBV9|-
CASSGAHSNQPQHF
TGTGCCAGCAGCGGAGCCCATTCCAATCAGCCCCAGCATTTT
>TRBJ1-2|-|TRBV19|-
CASSIARGTKEGYTF
TGTGCCAGTAGTATTGCCCGGGGAACTAAGGAGGGCTACACCTTC
>TRBJ2-7|-|TRBV7-2|TRBD2
CASSSKSGGAAYEQYF
TGTGCCAGCAGCTCCAAATCCGGGGGGGCCGCCTACGAGCAGTACTTC
>TRBJ2-2|-|TRBV12-3/TRBV12-4|-
CASSLVRHGELFF
TGTGCCAGCAGTTTGGTGCGGCACGGGGAGCTGTTTTTT
>TRBJ1-1|-|TRBV19|-
CASRAQQGYTEAFF
TGTGCCAGTAGAGCACAACAGGGATACACTGAAGCTTTCTTT
>TRBJ1-6|-|TRBV9|-
CASSAGEGLDNSPLHF
TGTGCCAGCAGCGCGGGGGAGGGGTTAGATAATTCACCCCTCCACTTT
>TRBJ2-1|few|TRBV20-1|-
CSPVENEQFF
TGCAGTCCCGTGGAGAATGAGCAGTTCTTC
>TRBJ1-1|-|TRBV4-1|-
CASRPVPKSLPGDDTEAFF
TGCGCCAGCAGACCGGTCCCCAAGTCCCTTCCAGGGGATGACACTGAAGCTTTCTTT
>TRBJ1-2|-|TRBV9|-
CASSVEGRDGYTF
TGTGCCAGCAGCGTAGAGGGGAGGGACGGCTACACCTTC
>TRBJ2-7|-|TRBV5-4|-
CASSLAPSYEQYF
TGTGCCAGCAGCTTGGCCCCCAGCTACGAGCAGTACTTC
>TRBJ2-1|-|TRBV6-2/TRBV6-3|-
CASSPNKYNEQFF
TGTGCCAGCAGTCCCAACAAATACAATGAGCAGTTCTTC
>TRBJ1-1|-|TRBV2|-
CASSTRANTEAFF
TGTGCCAGCAGTACTCGAGCGAACACTGAAGCTTTCTTT